Listed below are T cell receptor beta chains from one sample, sequenced in a study of graft-versus-host responses after intestinal transplantation. Method: immunoSEQ multiplex PCR; TCRdb's copy keeps in-frame clones and lacks some. Here the sample spans more than 80,000 clones, roughly four fifths being singletons. No antigen is known for these receptors. The material was unstimulated CD8+ T cells sorted from spleen or lymph node cells, obtained before intestinal transplant. These receptors were taken from a human donor who received an intestinal transplant. Each CDR3 is given with its conserved first and last residue. A D gene is named only where the DNA matches it firmly. Clone size is shown for a subset of rows, as once, few, many or a class of expanded clone.

CDR3aa: CATSWGGGTEAFF
CDR3nt: TGTGCTACGTCATGGGGAGGGGGCACTGAAGCTTTCTTT
v_gene: TRBV27
d_gene: .
j_gene: TRBJ1-1
abundance: .

CDR3aa: CASSESLGQGTNEKLFF
CDR3nt: TGTGCCAGCAGTGAATCACTAGGACAGGGGACTAATGAAAAACTGTTTTTT
v_gene: TRBV2
d_gene: TRBD1
j_gene: TRBJ1-4
abundance: .

CDR3aa: CASSLLAGDAGELFF
CDR3nt: TGTGCCAGCAGCTTATTAGCGGGAGATGCCGGGGAGCTGTTTTTT
v_gene: TRBV7-9
d_gene: TRBD2
j_gene: TRBJ2-2
abundance: .

CDR3aa: CATEEDPGYGNTIYF
CDR3nt: TGTGCCACCGAAGAAGATCCAGGGTACGGAAACACCATATATTTT
v_gene: TRBV5-8
d_gene: .
j_gene: TRBJ1-3
abundance: .

CDR3aa: CASSEGYTDTQYF
CDR3nt: TGTGCCAGCAGTGAAGGCTACACAGATACGCAGTATTTT
v_gene: TRBV6-4
d_gene: .
j_gene: TRBJ2-3
abundance: .

CDR3aa: CASSPELWGEQFF
CDR3nt: TGTGCCAGCAGTCCCGAGCTATGGGGTGAGCAGTTCTTC
v_gene: TRBV28
d_gene: .
j_gene: TRBJ2-1
abundance: .

CDR3aa: CALQGNSYEQYF
CDR3nt: TGTGCCTTACAGGGAAACTCCTACGAGCAGTACTTC
v_gene: TRBV30
d_gene: .
j_gene: TRBJ2-7
abundance: .

CDR3aa: CASSQDWVYSNQPQHF
CDR3nt: TGCGCCAGCAGCCAAGATTGGGTTTATAGCAATCAGCCCCAGCATTTT
v_gene: TRBV4-1
d_gene: .
j_gene: TRBJ1-5
abundance: .

CDR3aa: CASSPVTQETQYF
CDR3nt: TGTGCCAGCTCACCGGTGACTCAAGAGACCCAGTACTTC
v_gene: TRBV18
d_gene: .
j_gene: TRBJ2-5
abundance: .

CDR3aa: CASSWTSGGLNNEQFF
CDR3nt: TGCGCCAGCAGCTGGACTAGCGGGGGGTTAAACAATGAGCAGTTCTTC
v_gene: TRBV5-1
d_gene: TRBD2
j_gene: TRBJ2-1
abundance: .

CDR3aa: CASGASYEQYF
CDR3nt: TGTGCCAGCGGGGCCAGCTACGAGCAGTACTTC
v_gene: TRBV7-9
d_gene: .
j_gene: TRBJ2-7
abundance: .

CDR3aa: CASSLAQTGSYEQYF
CDR3nt: TGCGCCAGCAGCTTGGCCCAGACAGGGTCCTACGAGCAGTACTTC
v_gene: TRBV5-1
d_gene: TRBD1
j_gene: TRBJ2-7
abundance: few

CDR3aa: CASSLSTSASNYGYTF
CDR3nt: TGTGCCAGCAGTTTATCAACATCCGCTAGTAACTATGGCTACACCTTC
v_gene: TRBV27
d_gene: .
j_gene: TRBJ1-2
abundance: .

CDR3aa: CASSLGTSGTEQYF
CDR3nt: TGTGCCAGCAGCTTAGGGACTAGCGGGACCGAGCAGTACTTC
v_gene: TRBV4-2
d_gene: TRBD2
j_gene: TRBJ2-7
abundance: .

CDR3aa: CASSFWPNTEAFF
CDR3nt: TGCGCCAGCAGCTTTTGGCCGAACACTGAAGCTTTCTTT
v_gene: TRBV5-1
d_gene: .
j_gene: TRBJ1-1
abundance: .

CDR3aa: CASSIGAFHTDTQYF
CDR3nt: TGTGCCAGTAGTATAGGGGCATTCCACACAGATACGCAGTATTTT
v_gene: TRBV19
d_gene: .
j_gene: TRBJ2-3
abundance: .

CDR3aa: CASSYLTSDEQFF
CDR3nt: TGTGCCAGCAGTTACCTGACTAGCGATGAGCAGTTCTTC
v_gene: TRBV6-5
d_gene: TRBD2
j_gene: TRBJ2-1
abundance: .

CDR3aa: CASSLVASLSYEQYF
CDR3nt: TGCGCCAGCAGCTTGGTGGCTAGCCTCTCCTACGAGCAGTACTTC
v_gene: TRBV5-1
d_gene: .
j_gene: TRBJ2-7
abundance: .

CDR3aa: CASSLLGRGGADGYTF
CDR3nt: TGCGCCAGCAGCTTGTTAGGGAGGGGGGGCGCGGATGGCTACACCTTC
v_gene: TRBV5-1
d_gene: .
j_gene: TRBJ1-2
abundance: once

CDR3aa: CASSLAYRDRLYEQYF
CDR3nt: TGTGCCAGCAGCTTGGCATACCGGGACAGGCTGTACGAGCAGTACTTC
v_gene: TRBV5-6
d_gene: TRBD1
j_gene: TRBJ2-7
abundance: .

CDR3aa: CASSIVLMDNEKLFF
CDR3nt: TGTGCCAGTAGTATAGTCCTAATGGATAATGAAAAACTGTTTTTT
v_gene: TRBV19
d_gene: .
j_gene: TRBJ1-4
abundance: .

CDR3aa: CASSSRTSGLDTQYF
CDR3nt: TGTGCCAGCAGCTCCAGGACTAGCGGGTTAGATACGCAGTATTTT
v_gene: TRBV7-2
d_gene: TRBD2
j_gene: TRBJ2-3
abundance: once

CDR3aa: CASSSLLQGYEAFF
CDR3nt: TGTGCCAGCAGTTCCTTACTACAGGGGTATGAAGCTTTCTTT
v_gene: TRBV6-5
d_gene: TRBD1
j_gene: TRBJ1-1
abundance: .

CDR3aa: CASSLGEKLFF
CDR3nt: TGTGCCAGCAGTTTGGGTGAAAAACTGTTTTTT
v_gene: TRBV28
d_gene: .
j_gene: TRBJ1-4
abundance: few

CDR3aa: CASSYAGRDTQYF
CDR3nt: TGTGCCAGCAGCTACGCGGGACGGGATACGCAGTATTTT
v_gene: TRBV7-9
d_gene: .
j_gene: TRBJ2-3
abundance: once

CDR3aa: CASSFGQNYGYTF
CDR3nt: TGTGCCAGTAGTTTCGGACAGAACTATGGCTACACCTTC
v_gene: TRBV19
d_gene: .
j_gene: TRBJ1-2
abundance: .